This T cell receptor beta chain came from a study of a mutant IDH1 vaccine in newly diagnosed glioma. Overall study context: Every participant had undergone radiotherapy, temozolomide, or both before, and most underwent both.

Using immunoSEQ multiplex PCR, the repertoire was profiled, and TCRdb retains in-frame clones only, with some absent. Of 30,000 to 40,000 clones in the sample, 90% were seen once. As for time point: week 47, end of study. Doses consisted of 300 ug of mutant IDH1 20-mer peptide each, paired with topical imiquimod. Turning to this clone: Its antigen is currently unknown.

This sequence originates from a woman aged 40-49 years with glioma. The source material was PBMCs, sampled from a glioma patient whose treatment included an IDH1 peptide vaccine.

CDR3 DNA sequence: TGTGCCAGCAGTGACTTCCAGATCCGTCAGGGATACGACGAGCAGTACTTC. It is translated as CASSDFQIRQGYDEQYF. This chain uses TRBV6-4 with TRBJ2-7; tentative D call: TRBD1 (5 bases). This CDR3 is 17 amino acids long. The germline V gene has CDR1 MRHNA and CDR2 SNTAGT. The V end lost 1 base, the J end lost 5 bases, and 21 bases lay between the germline ends.